The 28 T cell receptor beta chains below all came from one sample that was sequenced in a study of shared clonotypes between healthy human individuals. CD8 cells regarded as naive lacked CD45RO, were positively chosen for CCR7, and omitted terminally differentiated effector memory CD45RA+ cells. This table comes from immunoSEQ multiplex PCR, and its TCRdb copy is limited to in-frame clones, with some not included. The sample has about 2 million clones; just under 95% are singletons. Sequenced material: naive CD8+ T cells sorted from blood. The source is a man in his late teens or twenties in good health.

V is TRBV27 and J is TRBJ1-1; TRBD1 matches 10 bases. This CDR3 is 18 amino acids long. J gave up 3 bases and V 2 bases, and 12 bases lay outside the gene matches. The germline gives CDR1 MNHEY, CDR2 SMNVEV (reference sequence). DNA of the CDR3: TGTGCCAGCAGTTTAAATGGGTGGACAGGGGGTAAATACACTGAAGCTTTCTTT. This sequence encodes CASSLNGWTGGKYTEAFF.

The chain joins TRBV30 to TRBJ2-1; D is unresolved. Trimming removed 0 bases at V and 12 bases at J, with 12 bases between. Germline CDR1 and CDR2: GTSNPN and SVGIG (reference sequence). CDR3 length: 12 amino acids. Written as DNA, the CDR3 is TGTGCCTGGAGTGTTGGCTTCACCTCGCAGTTCTTC. Translated: CAWSVGFTSQFF.

The V and J genes are TRBV14 and TRBJ2-3; 11 nucleotides align to TRBD2. The V segment lost 5 bases and the J segment 2 bases; nucleotides outside the gene matches: 3. The germline V gene has CDR1 SGHDN and CDR2 FVKESK. This CDR3 spans 15 amino acids. CDR3 amino acids: CASSKLAGATDTQYF. Written as DNA, the CDR3 is TGTGCCAGCAGCAAACTAGCGGGAGCCACAGATACGCAGTATTTT.

The chain uses TRBV5-4 and TRBJ2-7; possible D gene TRBD1, 6 bases. V gave up 2 bases and J gave up 3 bases, with 12 bases separating them. Germline V CDR1 and CDR2: SGHNT, YYREEE (reference sequence). The CDR3 is 14 residues long. Here the CDR3 reads CASSLGDTHYEQYF. The CDR3 nucleotides read TGTGCCAGCAGCTTAGGGGACACCCACTACGAGCAGTACTTC.

This chain links TRBV27 with TRBJ2-2; 8 bases agree with TRBD1. This CDR3 contains 14 residues. V trimming: 8 bases; J trimming: 4 bases; junction bases outside the gene matches: 6. Germline V gene sequence: CDR1 MNHEY, CDR2 SMNVEV (reference sequence). This CDR3 is CASGRTGPTGELFF. The CDR3 nucleotides read TGTGCCAGCGGAAGGACAGGGCCCACCGGGGAGCTGTTTTTT.

This chain connects TRBV7-9 to TRBJ2-3, with TRBD2 matching 13 bases. This CDR3 comprises 17 residues. The germline gives CDR1 SEHNR, CDR2 FQNEAQ (reference sequence). V trimming: 3 bases; J trimming: 2 bases; junction bases outside the gene matches: 5. The CDR3: CASSLGLAGMYTDTQYF. Here the CDR3 DNA reads TGTGCCAGCAGCTTGGGACTAGCGGGGATGTACACAGATACGCAGTATTTT.

The CDR3 loop reads CASSFYNQETQYF. The CDR3 DNA sequence: TGTGCCAGCAGTTTCTACAACCAAGAGACCCAGTACTTC. The chain uses TRBV27 and TRBJ2-5, with D uncertain. The V gene's germline CDR1 is MNHEY and CDR2 SMNVEV (reference sequence). Between the trimmed V and J ends, which lost 3 bases and 0 bases, there was a span of 5 bases. The CDR3 is 13 residues long.

V and J are TRBV5-1 and TRBJ2-7; D is ambiguous. Germline V gene data show CDR1 as SGHRS and CDR2 as YFSETQ. The V end was cut by 0 bases, the J end by 0 bases, with 13 bases between. The CDR3 spans 16 residues. The CDR3 sequence is CASSLDDTFSSYEQYF. The CDR3 DNA reads as TGCGCCAGCAGCTTGGATGACACCTTTAGCTCCTACGAGCAGTACTTC.

The chain recombines TRBV27 with TRBJ1-2; possibly TRBD1 for D (6 bases). Between the trimmed V and J ends, which lost 8 bases and 12 bases, there was a span of 16 bases. The CDR3 has 11 residues. Germline values: CDR1 MNHEY, CDR2 SMNVEV (reference sequence). The CDR3 nucleotides are TGTGCCAGCGCCGGGGGGGCAACCCACACCTTC. Its protein product is CASAGGATHTF.

The chain carries TRBV7-9 and TRBJ1-1; 10 nucleotides align to TRBD1. V lost 5 bases to trimming and J lost 3 bases; unmatched junction nucleotides: 15. Germline CDR1 SEHNR, CDR2 FQNEAQ (reference sequence). This CDR3 has 18 residues. The CDR3 loop reads CASSLDLDRGLDDTEAFF. As DNA, the CDR3 is TGTGCCAGCAGCCTAGACCTGGACAGGGGGTTGGACGACACTGAAGCTTTCTTT. Full variable domain (rest looked up from reference TRBV7-9 and TRBJ1-1): DTGVSQNPRHKITKRGQNVTFRCDPISEHNRLYWYRQTLGQGPEFLTYFQNEAQLEKSRLLSDRFSAERPKGSFSTLEIQRTEQGDSAMYLCASSLDLDRGLDDTEAFFGQGTRLTVV.

V usage is TRBV11-2 and J usage is TRBJ2-7; D gene uncertain. This CDR3 is 13 amino acids long. Germline V gives CDR1 SGHAT, CDR2 FQNNGV. V lost 2 bases to trimming and J lost 2 bases, with 7 bases between them. CDR3 nucleotide sequence: TGTGCCAGCAGCTTACATGGCACCTACGAGCAGTACTTC. The encoded protein is CASSLHGTYEQYF.

The rearrangement uses TRBV28 and TRBJ1-2; weak D call: TRBD1 (6 bases). The CDR3 covers 12 residues. Germline values: CDR1 MDHEN, CDR2 SYDVKM. Deletions cut 8 bases from V and 8 bases from J, with 15 bases between. The CDR3 DNA reads TGTGCCAGCGATATGGGGGGCACGGGCTACACCTTC. Its translation: CASDMGGTGYTF.

The rearrangement uses TRBV5-1 and TRBJ2-7; D is ambiguous. The V gene lost 6 bases and the J gene lost 5 bases, with 9 bases spanning the gap. This CDR3 is built from 11 residues. Germline V lookup: CDR1 SGHRS, CDR2 YFSETQ. The CDR3, as DNA: TGCGCCAGCACCCTAGGACACGAGCAGTACTTC. This gives the protein CASTLGHEQYF.

V and J are TRBV14 and TRBJ2-7; 11 bases fit TRBD2. The germline CDR1 and CDR2 sequences are SGHDN and FVKESK. The V and J ends lost 1 base and 2 bases, in that order; junction bases with no gene match: 16. The CDR3 sequence is 20 residues long. The CDR3 DNA reads as TGTGCCAGCAGCCAAGGGACAGGCCCTTTGACTAGCGGGAACCCCTACGAGCAGTACTTC. The encoded protein is CASSQGTGPLTSGNPYEQYF.

Comments on this clone: Within the sample, other DNA sequences also encode this same CDR3. The gene calls are TRBV19 and TRBJ2-7; D is unclear. The CDR3 is 13 amino acids. Trimming removed 1 base at V and 1 base at J, with 5 bases between. CDR1 LNHDA and CDR2 SQIVND come from the germline V gene (reference sequence). CDR3 loop: CASSIGPSYEQYF. Written as DNA, the CDR3 is TGTGCCAGTAGTATAGGGCCTTCCTACGAGCAGTACTTC.

Details on this clone: Other DNA variants within this sample encode the same CDR3. The chain carries TRBV5-6 and TRBJ2-7; D unclear. Trimming pared 3 bases from V and 1 base from J, leaving 11 bases between. Germline CDR1 SGHDT, CDR2 YYEEEE. This CDR3 spans 14 amino acids. Here the CDR3 reads CASSSPGVSYEQYF. The CDR3 DNA reads TGTGCCAGCAGCTCGCCGGGTGTTTCCTACGAGCAGTACTTC.

The chain combines TRBV7-9 with TRBJ2-7; the match to TRBD2 covers 7 bases. The CDR3 has 16 amino acids. The germline gives CDR1 SEHNR, CDR2 FQNEAQ (reference sequence). J lost 4 bases, V lost 4 bases, and 13 bases had no gene match. DNA for the CDR3: TGTGCCAGCAGCTATGGGCTAGCGGAGCTAGATTACGAGCAGTACTTC. Translating it yields CASSYGLAELDYEQYF.

V and J are TRBV28 and TRBJ1-4, with TRBD1 as a possible D gene (5 bases). CDR3 length equals 14 residues. The germline V gene has CDR1 MDHEN and CDR2 SYDVKM. Trimming shortened V by 8 bases and J by 4 bases, and 14 bases separated the two germline ends. CDR3 region: CASGTRGFNEKLFF. DNA of the CDR3: TGTGCCAGCGGGACTCGCGGCTTTAATGAAAAACTGTTTTTT.

J is TRBJ2-1 and V is TRBV27; 7 positions agree with TRBD2. Per the germline V gene, CDR1 is MNHEY and CDR2 is SMNVEV (reference sequence). Unmatched junction bases numbered 5, after V lost 3 bases and J lost 0 bases. This CDR3 is 16 amino acids long. The CDR3: CASSLQRDLSYNEQFF. The CDR3 DNA sequence: TGTGCCAGCAGTTTGCAGCGGGACCTCTCCTACAATGAGCAGTTCTTC.

The chain links TRBV7-9 to TRBJ2-1; D unresolved. Germline V gene lookup returns CDR1 SEHNR and CDR2 FQNEAQ (reference sequence). V shed 5 bases and J shed 2 bases, with 19 bases lying between them. The CDR3 has 17 residues. CDR3 loop: CASSTLTLGSPYNEQFF. The CDR3 DNA follows: TGTGCCAGCAGCACGCTCACATTAGGGTCCCCCTACAATGAGCAGTTCTTC.

In the case of this clone: The same CDR3 arises from other DNA sequences in this sample as well. The rearrangement links TRBV6-5 to TRBJ1-1, with D possibly matching TRBD1 (5 bases). The CDR3 totals 15 residues. Germline-derived CDR1 and CDR2 are MNHEY and SVGAGI. The V and J ends lost 0 bases and 0 bases respectively, with 8 bases between them. CDR3 nucleotides: TGTGCCAGCAGTTACTCAGAGGGGATGAACACTGAAGCTTTCTTT. It is translated as CASSYSEGMNTEAFF.

The chain employs TRBV5-8 and TRBJ2-1; D gene ambiguous. The CDR3 extends over 13 amino acids. Trimming shortened V by 1 base and J by 4 bases, and 6 bases separated the two germline ends. CDR1 is SGHTS, CDR2 YDEGEE, per germline. The CDR3 DNA follows: TGTGCCAGCAGCTTGATTCTTTACAATGAGCAGTTCTTC. It yields the protein CASSLILYNEQFF.

In regard to this clone: Other nucleotide sequences from this sample produce the same CDR3. The chain combines TRBV4-3 with TRBJ2-7; D perhaps matches TRBD1 (5 bases). The germline gives CDR1 LGHNA, CDR2 YSLEER. This CDR3 comprises 14 residues. V was cut by 1 base and J by 2 bases, with 9 bases left in between. CDR3 bases: TGCGCCAGCAGCCAAGGAGCAGGGACCTACGAGCAGTACTTC. It codes for CASSQGAGTYEQYF.

The chain links TRBV10-1 to TRBJ2-7, with 8 bases that match TRBD1. CDR3 length: 15 amino acids. Germline V gene lookup returns CDR1 WNHNN and CDR2 SYGVQD (reference sequence). Trimming removed 2 bases from V and 5 bases from J; junction bases left unmatched: 8. In DNA, the CDR3 is TGCGCCAGCAGTGAGGGCAGGGGGCCTCGGAACGAGCAGTACTTC. Amino acid sequence: CASSEGRGPRNEQYF.

The rearrangement links TRBV5-6 to TRBJ2-3; D unclear. Deletions cut 5 bases from V and 4 bases from J, with 11 bases between. Per germline, CDR1 SGHDT and CDR2 YYEEEE. CDR3 length equals 13 residues. The CDR3 nucleotides are TGTGCCAGCAGGATCTGGCCTGCAGATACGCAGTATTTT. It translates to CASRIWPADTQYF.

This clone was seen only once. The gene calls are TRBV27 and TRBJ2-7; perhaps D is TRBD1 or TRBD2 (5 bases each). V lost 8 bases and J 4 bases, leaving 9 bases between the germline ends. Germline lookup yields CDR1 MNHEY and CDR2 SMNVEV (reference sequence). There are 11 residues in the CDR3. CDR3 sequence reads: CASQRGYEQYF. Here the CDR3 DNA reads TGTGCCAGCCAGAGGGGTTACGAGCAGTACTTC.

The chain has TRBV6-5 and TRBJ1-2; TRBD1 matches at 12 bases. CDR1 MNHEY and CDR2 SVGAGI come from the germline V gene. This CDR3 has 14 residues. V gave up 4 bases and J gave up 7 bases; unmatched junction bases: 4. The CDR3 is CASSWGQGAIGYTF. The CDR3 bases are TGTGCCAGCAGTTGGGGACAGGGGGCGATTGGCTACACCTTC.

This clone is a singleton in its sample. The V gene is TRBV7-8, the J gene TRBJ2-3; D possibly corresponds to TRBD1 (5 bases). Germline V lookup: CDR1 SGHVS, CDR2 FQNEAQ. V lost 4 bases and J lost 4, with 21 bases in between. CDR3 length: 17 residues. CDR3 nucleotide sequence: TGTGCCAGCAGCTGGGCTTCGTTTGGCAGGGATGCAGATACGCAGTATTTT. Translated: CASSWASFGRDADTQYF. Looking up the rest from reference TRBV7-8 and TRBJ2-3 gives the full variable domain: GAGVSQSPRYKVAKRGQDVALRCDPISGHVSLFWYQQALGQGPEFLTYFQNEAQLDKSGLPSDRFFAERPEGSVSTLKIQRTQQEDSAVYLCASSWASFGRDADTQYFGPGTRLTVL.